The following is a T cell receptor beta chain sequence with its context. A junction boundary mismatches the germline segment, possibly from a read error. Primers for the PCR totalled 60 Vbeta and 13 Jbeta. Here immunoSEQ multiplex PCR was the method, and the copy in TCRdb shows in-frame clones only, minus some. The sample yields 90,000 to 130,000 clones, approximately 80% seen once. The sample belongs to a study of cytomegalovirus exposure and HLA in healthy donors. CDR3 length: 16 amino acids. Germline CDR1 reads SEHNR; CDR2 reads FQNEAQ (reference sequence). The TCR was taken from a woman aged 30 to 39 in good health and CMV-seronegative. This chain joins TRBV7-9 and TRBJ1-3; D uncertain. The sequenced material came from PBMCs. CDR3 coding DNA: TGTTCCAGCAGTTCGATTCTTCTGAGCTCTGGAAACACCATATATTTT. The encoded protein is CSSSSILLSSGNTIYF.